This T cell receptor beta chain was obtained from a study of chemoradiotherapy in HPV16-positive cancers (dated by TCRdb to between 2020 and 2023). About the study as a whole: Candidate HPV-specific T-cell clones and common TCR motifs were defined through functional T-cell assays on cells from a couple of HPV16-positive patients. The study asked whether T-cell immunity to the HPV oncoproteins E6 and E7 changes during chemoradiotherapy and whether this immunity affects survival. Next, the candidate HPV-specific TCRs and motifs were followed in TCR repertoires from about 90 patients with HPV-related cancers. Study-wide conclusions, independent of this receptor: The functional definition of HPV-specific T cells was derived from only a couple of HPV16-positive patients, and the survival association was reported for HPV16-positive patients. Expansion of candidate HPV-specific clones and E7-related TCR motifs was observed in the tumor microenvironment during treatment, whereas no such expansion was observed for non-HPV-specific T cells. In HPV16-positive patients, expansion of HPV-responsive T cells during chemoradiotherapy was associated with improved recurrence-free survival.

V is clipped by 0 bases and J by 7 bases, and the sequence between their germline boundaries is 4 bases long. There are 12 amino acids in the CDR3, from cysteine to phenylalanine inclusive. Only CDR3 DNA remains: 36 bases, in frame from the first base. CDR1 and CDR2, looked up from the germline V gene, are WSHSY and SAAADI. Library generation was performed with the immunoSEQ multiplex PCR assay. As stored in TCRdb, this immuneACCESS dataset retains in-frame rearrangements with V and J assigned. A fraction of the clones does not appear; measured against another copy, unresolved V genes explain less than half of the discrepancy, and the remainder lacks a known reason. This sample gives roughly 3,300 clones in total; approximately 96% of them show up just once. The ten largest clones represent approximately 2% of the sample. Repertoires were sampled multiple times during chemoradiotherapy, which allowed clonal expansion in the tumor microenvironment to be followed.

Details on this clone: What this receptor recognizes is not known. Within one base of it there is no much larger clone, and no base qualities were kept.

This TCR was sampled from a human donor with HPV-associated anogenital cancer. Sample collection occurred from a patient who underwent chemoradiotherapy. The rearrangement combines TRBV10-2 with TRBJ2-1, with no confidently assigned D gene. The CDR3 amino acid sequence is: CASSESANEQFF. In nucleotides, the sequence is TGCGCCAGCAGTGAGTCGGCTAATGAGCAGTTCTTC.